Listed here are 15 T cell receptor beta chains from one sample, sequenced in a study of blood T cell repertoires in COVID-19 (dated by TCRdb to about 2020). The library was produced with the immunoSEQ multiplex PCR assay. Not all clones reach the TCRdb copy of this immuneACCESS table, which keeps in-frame sequences only. Checked studies attribute under half of the gap to unresolved V genes and leave the rest unexplained. The sample has 84,000 or so clones on record, over 65% of them singletons. Around 49% of the sample rests with the top ten. The sequencing input was peripheral blood. These TCRs come from a human donor in a cohort sampled during active COVID-19.

V usage is TRBV28 and J usage is TRBJ2-2, with D tentatively TRBD2 (5 bases). Trimming removed 3 bases at V and 0 bases at J, with 11 bases between. Germline CDR1 and CDR2: MDHEN and SYDVKM. The CDR3 length is 16 residues. As DNA, the CDR3 is TGTGCCAGCAGTTTCGGGGATTTCGCGAACACCGGGGAGCTGTTTTTT. Its protein is CASSFGDFANTGELFF.

The genes are TRBV24-1 and TRBJ1-4; the match to TRBD1 covers 9 bases. The CDR3 has 15 amino acids. Trimming cost V 4 bases and J 7 bases; bases outside gene matches: 6. Germline CDR1 and CDR2: KGHDR and SFDVKD. CDR3 residues: CATSESTGGGEKLFF. Written as DNA, the CDR3 is TGTGCCACCAGTGAGTCGACAGGGGGGGGTGAAAAACTGTTTTTT.

The genes are TRBV28 and TRBJ1-1, with 7 bases that match TRBD1. CDR1 MDHEN and CDR2 SYDVKM come from the germline V gene. This CDR3 region has 16 residues. V shed 7 bases and J 4 bases; nucleotides not matched to a gene: 15. The CDR3 coding sequence is TGTGCCAGCACCCCGACAGGGTTAGGCTTGGGCACTGAAGCTTTCTTT. Encoded protein: CASTPTGLGLGTEAFF. Full variable domain (missing parts from reference TRBV28 and TRBJ1-1): DVKVTQSSRYLVKRTGEKVFLECVQDMDHENMFWYRQDPGLGLRLIYFSYDVKMKEKGDIPEGYSVSREKKERFSLILESASTNQTSMYLCASTPTGLGLGTEAFFGQGTRLTVV.

This rearrangement joins TRBV7-9 to TRBJ2-1; 7 positions agree with TRBD2. The CDR3 totals 18 residues. Germline CDR1 is SEHNR and CDR2 is FQNEAQ (reference sequence). After removal of 4 bases from V and 4 bases from J, the junction contained 16 bases not matched to a gene. The DNA for the CDR3 is TGTGCCAGCAGCTCCGCCCTCTGGGGCGGGAGAGTTTACAATGAGCAGTTCTTC. Protein: CASSSALWGGRVYNEQFF.

V gene TRBV15 combines with J gene TRBJ1-3; D is unclear. V shed 2 bases and J shed 0 bases, with 11 bases lying between them. The CDR3 covers 16 residues. Germline V lookup: CDR1 LNHNV, CDR2 YYDKDF (reference sequence). CDR3 sequence (DNA): TGTGCCACCAGCAGACCTCGGTCTGGCTCTGGAAACACCATATATTTT. This gives the protein CATSRPRSGSGNTIYF.

The V gene is TRBV28, the J gene TRBJ2-1; possible D gene TRBD1, 6 bases. From germline, CDR1 is MDHEN and CDR2 SYDVKM. The CDR3 has 15 amino acids. V lost 3 bases to trimming and J lost 7 bases, with 16 bases between them. The CDR3 DNA follows: TGTGCCAGCAGTTTTGGGGGCCGGCCACCAAATGAGCAGTTCTTC. Protein product: CASSFGGRPPNEQFF. The full variable domain, with the rest looked up from reference TRBV28 and TRBJ2-1, is DVKVTQSSRYLVKRTGEKVFLECVQDMDHENMFWYRQDPGLGLRLIYFSYDVKMKEKGDIPEGYSVSREKKERFSLILESASTNQTSMYLCASSFGGRPPNEQFFGPGTRLTVL.

The chain employs TRBV7-2 and TRBJ2-7; 8 nucleotides align to TRBD1. This CDR3 is built from 15 residues. The junction had 8 bases not matched to a gene; V was cut back by 5 bases and J by 2 bases. The germline V gene encodes CDR1 SGHTA and CDR2 FQGNSA. CDR3 in amino acids: CASSDAPQGAYEQYF. The DNA for the CDR3 is TGTGCCAGCAGCGACGCCCCACAGGGGGCCTACGAGCAGTACTTC.

At least ten counts were recorded for this clone. The chain recombines TRBV10-3 with TRBJ1-5; no definite D call. There are 16 residues in the CDR3. Trimming shortened V by 0 bases and J by 2 bases, and 11 bases separated the two germline ends. The germline V gene has CDR1 ENHRY and CDR2 SYGVKD. CDR3 in amino acids: CAISESNPGGNQPQHF. CDR3 bases: TGTGCCATCAGTGAGTCGAACCCCGGGGGCAATCAGCCCCAGCATTTT.

This chain links TRBV28 with TRBJ2-3, with D tentatively TRBD1 (6 bases). The CDR3 sequence is 16 residues long. The V and J ends lost 0 bases and 2 bases respectively, with 12 bases between them. In germline, CDR1 is MDHEN, CDR2 SYDVKM. CDR3 sequence reads: CASSLWAGVATDTQYF. The DNA of the CDR3 is TGTGCCAGCAGTTTATGGGCAGGGGTGGCCACAGATACGCAGTATTTT.

The chain recombines TRBV4-2 with TRBJ2-3; the D gene is possibly TRBD2 (5 bases). Trimming pared 0 bases from V and 6 bases from J, leaving 19 bases between. This CDR3 spans 17 amino acids. The germline V gene has CDR1 LGHNA and CDR2 YNFKEQ. The CDR3, as DNA: TGTGCCAGCAGCCAAGAAAGGACCCTGGCTAGCCTGGATACGCAGTATTTT. It codes for CASSQERTLASLDTQYF.

This clone was seen only once. The rearrangement links TRBV3-1 (or the pseudogene TRBV3-2) to TRBJ2-1; D is possibly TRBD2 (6 bases). There are 14 residues in the CDR3. V gave up 1 base and J gave up 11 bases, with 15 bases separating them. In germline, CDR1 is LGHDT, CDR2 YNNKEL (reference sequence). The CDR3 here is CASSQVPLAPQQFF. The CDR3 DNA follows: TGTGCCAGCAGCCAAGTCCCTCTAGCGCCCCAGCAGTTCTTC.

V gene TRBV29-1 combines with J gene TRBJ2-7, with a weak D call TRBD2 (5 bases). With 2 bases removed from V and 5 bases from J, the gap between germline ends came to 16 bases. The length of the CDR3 is 14 residues. Germline CDR1 SQVTM, CDR2 ANQGSEA. The CDR3 nucleotides read TGCAGCGTTGAACGGGGAAAGTTGGGGAACGAGCAGTACTTC. This gives the protein CSVERGKLGNEQYF.

This clone appeared once. The J gene is TRBJ2-5, the V gene TRBV5-1, with 9 nucleotides matching TRBD2. V dropped 2 bases and J dropped 5; count of bases not matched to a gene: 13. CDR3 length: 17 amino acids. Per germline, CDR1 SGHRS and CDR2 YFSETQ. The CDR3 is CASSFGGTSLELETQYF. The CDR3, as DNA: TGCGCCAGCAGCTTCGGGGGGACTAGCTTGGAGTTGGAGACCCAGTACTTC.

The chain is built from TRBV7-8 and TRBJ1-1, with D possibly being TRBD1 (6 bases). V shed 5 bases and J shed 9 bases, with 13 bases lying between them. The CDR3 contains 12 residues. Germline V gene sequence: CDR1 SGHVS, CDR2 FQNEAQ. The CDR3 is CASSPRTAKAFF. The CDR3 DNA sequence: TGTGCCAGCAGCCCCAGGACAGCTAAAGCTTTCTTT.

The chain uses TRBV7-8 and TRBJ2-7; D perhaps matches TRBD2 (6 bases). There are 12 residues in the CDR3. Germline V lookup: CDR1 SGHVS, CDR2 FQNEAQ. The V and J ends lost 5 bases and 4 bases respectively, with 9 bases between them. The CDR3 protein is CASSMRGYEQYF. CDR3 bases: TGTGCCAGCAGCATGCGGGGATACGAGCAGTACTTC.